This TCR beta chain was retrieved from a study of regulatory T cells in long-lasting Graves disease. Study-wide findings and caveats: Newly diagnosed patients had higher TCR diversity than persistent Graves' patients did.

The TCR beta library used iRepertoire HTBI primers with Arm-PCR amplification of CDR3. Under the authors' procedure: The identification of 55 to 70 TRBV and some 15 TRBJ segments was made across samples. TCRdb re-called the multiplex PCR reads with MiXCR, one entry per CDR3 protein. TCRdb's processing, not the authors' own work, is the source of the V and J calls. Of 500,000 or so distinct CDR3 sequences detected, about 15% appear once; the ten largest clones hold around a sixth. Time point described: newly diagnosed GD, antithyroid drugs for less than 3 months. The TCR library used RNA extracted from PBMCs. This clonotype has ten or more counts. Its antigen is unidentified. These data were also filed under a second study, of T cells in Graves' hyperthyroidism and ophthalmopathy. Per that paper: Graves' hyperthyroidism was deemed stable given no ophthalmopathy progression within 18 months. A set of HTBI primers served as the primers for a first-round RT-PCR of the TCR CDR3.

The clonotype originates from a woman in her forties or fifties with Graves disease. The specimen was peripheral blood mononuclear cells (PBMCs), collected at new diagnosis, from a patient treated with antithyroid drugs.

The CDR3 loop is CASGGGNSPYTEAFF. The CDR3 DNA reads as TGTGCCAGCGGGGGGGGAAACTCGCCGTACACTGAAGCTTTCTTT. The rearrangement links TRBV2 to TRBJ1-1, with D perhaps matching TRBD1 (5 bases). The germline CDR1 and CDR2 sequences are SNHLY and FYNNEI. V lost 8 bases, J lost 3 bases, and 19 bases lay in between. The length of the CDR3 is 15 residues.